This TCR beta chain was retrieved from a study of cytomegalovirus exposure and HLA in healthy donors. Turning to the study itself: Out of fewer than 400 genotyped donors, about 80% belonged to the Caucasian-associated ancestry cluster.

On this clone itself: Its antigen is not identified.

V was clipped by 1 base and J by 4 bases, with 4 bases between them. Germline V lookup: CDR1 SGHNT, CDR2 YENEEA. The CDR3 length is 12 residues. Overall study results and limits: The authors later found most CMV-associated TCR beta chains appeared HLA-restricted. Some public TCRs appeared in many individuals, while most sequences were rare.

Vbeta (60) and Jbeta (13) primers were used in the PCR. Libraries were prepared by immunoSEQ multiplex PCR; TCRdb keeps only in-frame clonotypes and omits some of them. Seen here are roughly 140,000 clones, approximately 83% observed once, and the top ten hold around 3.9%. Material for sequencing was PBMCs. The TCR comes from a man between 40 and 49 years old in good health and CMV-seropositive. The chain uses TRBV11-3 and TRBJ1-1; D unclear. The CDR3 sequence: CASSLGATEAFF. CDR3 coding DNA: TGTGCCAGCAGCTTAGGAGCCACTGAAGCTTTCTTT.